Presented here are 18 T cell receptor beta chains from one specimen sequenced in a study of T cell changes during pregnancy in multiple sclerosis. Assay: immunoSEQ multiplex PCR; the TCRdb copy retains only in-frame clones and omits some. The sample has tens of thousands of clones, 93% seen once. Sequencing used peripheral blood, obtained in the second trimester of pregnancy. Every receptor here comes from a female donor with multiple sclerosis, enrolled in a pregnancy study.

This rearrangement joins TRBV10-3 to TRBJ2-3, with 8 nucleotides matching TRBD1. This CDR3 has 17 amino acids. Germline lookup yields CDR1 ENHRY and CDR2 SYGVKD. With V trimmed by 4 bases and J by 2 bases, 11 bases remained unmatched. This CDR3 reads CAISVAVDRVSTDTQYF. In nucleotides, the CDR3 is TGTGCCATCAGTGTCGCCGTGGACAGGGTATCCACAGATACGCAGTATTTT.

The chain combines TRBV5-4 with TRBJ1-2; the D gene is possibly TRBD1 (6 bases). Germline V gene lookup returns CDR1 SGHNT and CDR2 YYREEE (reference sequence). Trimming left V 2 bases short and J 8 bases short, with 13 bases between. The length of the CDR3 is 13 residues. The CDR3 coding sequence is TGTGCCAGCAGCTTCCGGGGGGCGCAGGGCTACACCTTC. Protein product: CASSFRGAQGYTF.

DNA for the CDR3: TGTGCCAGCAGCCAAGCGGGACTAGCGGGGGGCGAGACCCAGTACTTC. It translates to CASSQAGLAGGETQYF. The V gene is TRBV4-2, the J gene TRBJ2-5; 15 nucleotides align to TRBD2. The CDR3 runs to 16 residues. Trimming took 1 base from V and 5 from J; bases not matched to a gene: 2. The germline gives CDR1 LGHNA, CDR2 YNFKEQ.

This clone was seen once. The chain uses TRBV29-1 and TRBJ2-7; 12 bases fit TRBD1. Germline V gene lookup returns CDR1 SQVTM and CDR2 ANQGSEA. With V trimmed by 2 bases and J by 7 bases, 3 bases remained unmatched. This CDR3 has 13 residues. The CDR3 DNA follows: TGCAGCGTTGAAAGGGACAGGGGGCGGGAGCAGTACTTC. Encoded protein: CSVERDRGREQYF.

The chain recombines TRBV5-5 with TRBJ1-3; perhaps TRBD1 as D (6 bases). Germline CDR1 and CDR2: SGHKS and YYEKEE (reference sequence). The CDR3 is 17 amino acids. V lost 1 base to trimming and J lost 0 bases, with 14 bases between them. CDR3 residues: CASSLWTAITSGNTIYF. CDR3 DNA: TGTGCCAGCAGCTTGTGGACAGCCATAACCTCTGGAAACACCATATATTTT.

The chain uses TRBV29-1 and TRBJ1-1; 7 bases align to TRBD1. Looked up from germline, CDR1 is SQVTM and CDR2 is ANQGSEA. With 4 bases clipped from V and 4 bases from J, the junction kept 6 bases outside the gene matches. The CDR3 covers 13 residues. CDR3 DNA: TGCAGCGTTGTCACCCAGGGGGGCACTGAAGCTTTCTTT. It yields the protein CSVVTQGGTEAFF.

V and J are TRBV7-8 and TRBJ1-4; D remains ambiguous. Germline lookup yields CDR1 SGHVS and CDR2 FQNEAQ. V was cut by 0 bases and J by 6 bases, with 11 bases left in between. This CDR3 has 15 amino acids. Written as DNA, the CDR3 is TGTGCCAGCAGCTTAGCGACCACCCGGGATGAAAAACTGTTTTTT. Amino acids: CASSLATTRDEKLFF.

The chain links TRBV7-3 to TRBJ2-1; the match to TRBD2 covers 10 bases. This CDR3 has 15 amino acids. V lost 4 bases to trimming and J lost 7 bases; unmatched junction nucleotides: 7. CDR1 SGHTA and CDR2 FQGTGA come from the germline V gene. The CDR3 loop reads CASSSAGGQWNEQFF. The CDR3, as DNA: TGTGCCAGCAGCTCAGCGGGGGGGCAGTGGAATGAGCAGTTCTTC.

The chain employs TRBV6-5 and TRBJ2-5; no firm D call. Germline V gene data show CDR1 as MNHEY and CDR2 as SVGAGI. This CDR3 has 14 amino acids. The germline V and J ends were trimmed by 1 base and 6 bases, with 12 bases remaining between them. CDR3 DNA: TGTGCCAGCAGTTACTGGCCTAGTGCTCAGACCCAGTACTTC. It encodes CASSYWPSAQTQYF.

This chain uses TRBV19 with TRBJ2-3, with a possible D match to TRBD2 (6 bases). The length of the CDR3 is 16 residues. Germline CDR1 reads LNHDA; CDR2 reads SQIVND (reference sequence). Trimming pared 6 bases from V and 2 bases from J, leaving 18 bases between. The chain's CDR3 is CASSGVADYSTDTQYF. The DNA of the CDR3 is TGTGCCAGTAGCGGGGTGGCGGACTATTCCACAGATACGCAGTATTTT.

The CDR3 protein is CASLTGGGSLSGGYTF. The DNA for the CDR3 is TGTGCCAGTTTAACGGGGGGAGGTTCTCTATCCGGGGGCTACACCTTC. The chain couples TRBV21-1 to TRBJ1-2. TRBV21-1 is labeled a pseudogene. This CDR3 is 16 amino acids long.

The chain employs TRBV7-2 and TRBJ1-2; D gene ambiguous. This CDR3 has 11 residues. The V end was cut by 9 bases, the J end by 8 bases, with 13 bases between. From germline, CDR1 is SGHTA and CDR2 FQGNSA. CDR3 in amino acids: CARVVLEGYTF. The CDR3 coding sequence is TGTGCCAGGGTCGTCTTAGAAGGCTACACCTTC.

This chain connects TRBV7-2 to TRBJ2-5, with D possibly being TRBD2 (5 bases). The CDR3 contains 13 residues. CDR1 SGHTA and CDR2 FQGNSA come from the germline V gene. V lost 0 bases and J lost 5, with 7 bases in between. The CDR3 nucleotides read TGTGCCAGCAGCTTAGCAGGGAGCGAGACCCAGTACTTC. It encodes CASSLAGSETQYF.

The J gene is TRBJ1-5, the V gene TRBV19; 9 positions agree with TRBD1. Germline loops: CDR1 LNHDA, CDR2 SQIVND (reference sequence). The CDR3 extends over 17 amino acids. V trimming: 7 bases; J trimming: 5 bases; junction bases outside the gene matches: 15. CDR3 in DNA: TGTGCCAGTACCCCTCGGGTGTGGGACAGGGACCATCAGCCCCAGCATTTT. The encoded protein is CASTPRVWDRDHQPQHF.

The chain joins TRBV5-4 to TRBJ1-2, with D possibly being TRBD1 (5 bases). The CDR3 is 15 amino acids. Germline CDR1 SGHNT, CDR2 YYREEE (reference sequence). Trimming shortened V by 0 bases and J by 1 base, and 10 bases separated the two germline ends. CDR3 residues: CASSLAGVLNYGYTF. The CDR3, as DNA: TGTGCCAGCAGCTTGGCGGGGGTGCTTAACTATGGCTACACCTTC.

This clone has just one count. The rearrangement links TRBV7-3 to TRBJ2-3; D possibly corresponds to TRBD2 (6 bases). Germline CDR1 SGHTA, CDR2 FQGTGA. V was shortened by 5 bases and J by 6 bases, with 12 bases between the two germline ends. The CDR3 contains 13 residues. CDR3: CASSPYTSDTQYF. In DNA form, the CDR3 reads TGTGCCAGCAGCCCCTATACTAGCGATACGCAGTATTTT. Together with reference TRBV7-3 and TRBJ2-3, the CDR3 gives the full variable domain: GAGVSQTPSNKVTEKGKYVELRCDPISGHTALYWYRQSLGQGPEFLIYFQGTGAADDSGLPNDRFFAVRPEGSVSTLKIQRTERGDSAVYLCASSPYTSDTQYFGPGTRLTVL.

The chain recombines TRBV19 with TRBJ2-7; no clear D. Looked up from germline, CDR1 is LNHDA and CDR2 is SQIVND (reference sequence). This CDR3 spans 15 amino acids. V lost 2 bases and J lost 4, with 15 bases in between. The CDR3: CASSITTARSYEQYF. The DNA of the CDR3 is TGTGCCAGTAGTATAACCACAGCAAGAAGTTACGAGCAGTACTTC.

This sequence joins TRBV7-3 and TRBJ2-3; TRBD2 is a possible D gene (8 bases). V gave up 4 bases and J gave up 6 bases, with 17 bases separating them. The germline V gene has CDR1 SGHTA and CDR2 FQGTGA. The CDR3 extends over 15 amino acids. The CDR3 DNA follows: TGTGCCAGCAGCTCCAAGGGGGCGGGGGGTGATACGCAGTATTTT. Protein sequence: CASSSKGAGGDTQYF.